The 14 T cell receptor beta chains below come from one sample, sequenced in a study of blood T cell repertoires in COVID-19. The table came from immunoSEQ multiplex PCR; TCRdb's copy has only in-frame clones and leaves some out. The sample shows fewer than 250,000 clones, roughly 83% of them seen only once. Sequencing used peripheral blood. The receptors were gathered from an elderly woman with COVID-19, enrolled during active disease.

This chain uses TRBV7-2 with TRBJ1-2; the match to TRBD1 covers 8 bases. V was pared by 5 bases and J by 8 bases, with 13 bases of the junction left unmatched. Germline values: CDR1 SGHTA, CDR2 FQGNSA. The CDR3 loop spans 15 amino acids. The CDR3 is CASSAGQDSFGGYTF. As DNA, the CDR3 is TGTGCCAGCAGCGCGGGACAGGACTCGTTCGGAGGCTACACCTTC.

The V and J genes are TRBV19 and TRBJ1-1; D is perhaps TRBD1 (5 bases). V was pared by 6 bases and J by 5 bases, with 16 bases between. This CDR3 has 14 amino acids. Per the germline V gene, CDR1 is LNHDA and CDR2 is SQIVND (reference sequence). The CDR3 region has the DNA TGTGCCAGTAGCGCCGGGGGGGGAAGGACTGAAGCTTTCTTT. Protein: CASSAGGGRTEAFF.

The genes are TRBV3-1 (or the pseudogene TRBV3-2) and TRBJ1-1; TRBD1 might be the D (5 bases). The ends were cut back, 4 bases at V and 4 bases at J, with 10 bases in the middle. Germline CDR1 LGHDT, CDR2 YNNKEL (reference sequence). This CDR3 contains 13 residues. The CDR3 loop reads CASSRLGGTEAFF. The CDR3 DNA follows: TGTGCCAGCAGCCGCTTGGGGGGCACTGAAGCTTTCTTT.

The J gene is TRBJ1-2, the V gene TRBV4-2; TRBD1 is a possible D gene (6 bases). Germline V gene lookup returns CDR1 LGHNA and CDR2 YNFKEQ. V lost 5 bases to trimming and J lost 8 bases, with 21 bases between them. The CDR3 covers 15 residues. The CDR3 bases are TGTGCCAGCAGCAAAGCTTCGACGGGGGGCTCGGGCTACACCTTC. It specifies CASSKASTGGSGYTF.

V is TRBV5-1 and J is TRBJ1-6; D is unresolved. Germline V gives CDR1 SGHRS, CDR2 YFSETQ. The V end was cut by 0 bases, the J end by 9 bases, with 7 bases between. This CDR3 is 13 amino acids long. The CDR3 bases are TGCGCCAGCAGCTTGGGAACAGCTTCACCCCTCCACTTT. This gives the protein CASSLGTASPLHF. The variable domain in full, with the rest retrieved from reference TRBV5-1 and TRBJ1-6, is KAGVTQTPRYLIKTRGQQVTLSCSPISGHRSVSWYQQTPGQGLQFLFEYFSETQRNKGNFPGRFSGRQFSNSRSEMNVSTLELGDSALYLCASSLGTASPLHFGNGTRLTVT.

The J gene is TRBJ1-1, the V gene TRBV6-2 or TRBV6-3; 10 bases match TRBD1. This CDR3 is built from 17 residues. V was clipped by 6 bases and J by 10 bases; unmatched bases: 20. Germline V gene sequence: CDR1 MNHEY, CDR2 SVGEGT. The CDR3 nucleotides are TGTGCCAGCAGCCATTCCCCCTCGACAGGGGGCGCGGTGCGAGCTTTCTTT. Amino acids: CASSHSPSTGGAVRAFF.

The V call is TRBV3-1 (or the pseudogene TRBV3-2), the J call TRBJ2-1; TRBD2 agrees at 8 bases. Looked up from germline, CDR1 is LGHDT and CDR2 is YNNKEL (reference sequence). The CDR3 length is 13 residues. Losses at the gene ends were 0 bases for V and 11 bases for J; bases not matched to a gene: 3. The CDR3 bases are TGTGCCAGCAGCCAAGATCGGGGGGGCAAGCAGTTCTTC. Amino acid sequence: CASSQDRGGKQFF.

J is TRBJ2-5 and V is TRBV7-2; 8 nucleotides agree with TRBD2. V lost 4 bases, J lost 4 bases, and 11 bases stayed unmatched. Germline V gene sequence: CDR1 SGHTA, CDR2 FQGNSA. There are 16 residues in the CDR3. The CDR3 nucleotides are TGTGCCAGCAGCTCCGGCGGGCTAGCGGGTGTAGAGACCCAGTACTTC. Protein sequence: CASSSGGLAGVETQYF.

The V gene is TRBV10-3, the J gene TRBJ2-3; 9 nucleotides match TRBD1. Looked up from germline, CDR1 is ENHRY and CDR2 is SYGVKD. The CDR3 contains 16 residues. The trim removed 8 bases at V and 3 bases at J, leaving 12 bases unmatched. The CDR3 sequence: CAIGEDGTGLTDTQYF. CDR3 coding DNA: TGTGCCATCGGGGAAGACGGGACAGGGCTAACAGATACGCAGTATTTT.

CDR3 nucleotide sequence: TGTGCCAGCTCTAGCGGGGGGGGCTACGAGCAGTACTTC. Translation: CASSSGGGYEQYF. The chain carries TRBV19 and TRBJ2-7; the match to TRBD2 covers 12 bases. This CDR3 contains 13 residues. In germline, CDR1 is LNHDA, CDR2 SQIVND (reference sequence). With 9 bases clipped from V and 3 bases from J, the junction kept 3 bases outside the gene matches.

The chain combines TRBV3-1 (or the pseudogene TRBV3-2) with TRBJ1-5, with 8 bases identical to TRBD1. The CDR3 totals 13 residues. The V segment lost 5 bases and the J segment 5 bases; nucleotides outside the gene matches: 2. Germline values: CDR1 LGHDT, CDR2 YNNKEL (reference sequence). For the CDR3, the DNA is TGTGCCAGCAGCACACAGGGGGATCAGCCCCAGCATTTT. This translates into CASSTQGDQPQHF.

The gene calls are TRBV14 and TRBJ2-1; tentatively, D is TRBD1 (6 bases). The V end lost 2 bases, the J end lost 4 bases, and 12 bases lay between the germline ends. The CDR3 has 15 amino acids. Germline lookup yields CDR1 SGHDN and CDR2 FVKESK. Here the CDR3 DNA reads TGTGCCAGCAGCCAACAAGACAGGCAGTACAATGAGCAGTTCTTC. Protein sequence: CASSQQDRQYNEQFF. The whole variable domain, filled in from reference TRBV14 and TRBJ2-1, reads EAGVTQFPSHSVIEKGQTVTLRCDPISGHDNLYWYRRVMGKEIKFLLHFVKESKQDESGMPNNRFLAERTGGTYSTLKVQPAELEDSGVYFCASSQQDRQYNEQFFGPGTRLTVL.

V gene TRBV7-2 combines with J gene TRBJ2-7; D is possibly TRBD1 (5 bases). Germline CDR1 SGHTA, CDR2 FQGNSA. V shed 0 bases and J shed 7 bases, with 10 bases lying between them. CDR3 size: 13 residues. CDR3 loop: CASSLAGPLEQYF. CDR3 DNA: TGTGCCAGCAGCTTAGCGGGGCCGTTGGAGCAGTACTTC.

The chain couples TRBV3-1 (or the pseudogene TRBV3-2) to TRBJ2-7, with 8 bases lining up with TRBD1. CDR3 length: 14 residues. The junction had 2 bases not matched to a gene; V was cut back by 1 base and J by 3 bases. From germline, CDR1 is LGHDT and CDR2 YNNKEL (reference sequence). The CDR3: CASSQGTGIYEQYF. In DNA, the CDR3 is TGTGCCAGCAGCCAAGGGACAGGGATCTACGAGCAGTACTTC.